This T cell receptor beta chain was found in a study of regulatory dendritic cells for organ transplantation. Sequencing used immunoSEQ multiplex PCR; TCRdb keeps in-frame clones, though not all of them. The sample has approximately 10,000 clones, 65% to 85% seen once; the top ten hold roughly 2.6%. Remarks on this clone: The antigen is not known.

Allogeneic regulatory or mature dendritic cells were co-cultured for four to six days with CFSE-labeled sorted T cells at 1:10. The trim removed 4 bases at V and 3 bases at J, leaving 7 bases unmatched. Looked up from germline, CDR1 is KGHSH and CDR2 is LQKENI. The CDR3 runs to 15 residues. This TCR was sampled from a human donor in good health. Material for sequencing was memory CD4+ T cells from blood cultured with regulatory dendritic cells. Specified subset: CD45RO+ memory T cells. The chain has TRBV18 and TRBJ2-7; TRBD1 agrees at 9 bases. CDR3 nucleotide sequence: TGTGCCAGCTCACTTCCTCAGGGACAGGGCTACGAGCAGTACTTC. It translates to CASSLPQGQGYEQYF.